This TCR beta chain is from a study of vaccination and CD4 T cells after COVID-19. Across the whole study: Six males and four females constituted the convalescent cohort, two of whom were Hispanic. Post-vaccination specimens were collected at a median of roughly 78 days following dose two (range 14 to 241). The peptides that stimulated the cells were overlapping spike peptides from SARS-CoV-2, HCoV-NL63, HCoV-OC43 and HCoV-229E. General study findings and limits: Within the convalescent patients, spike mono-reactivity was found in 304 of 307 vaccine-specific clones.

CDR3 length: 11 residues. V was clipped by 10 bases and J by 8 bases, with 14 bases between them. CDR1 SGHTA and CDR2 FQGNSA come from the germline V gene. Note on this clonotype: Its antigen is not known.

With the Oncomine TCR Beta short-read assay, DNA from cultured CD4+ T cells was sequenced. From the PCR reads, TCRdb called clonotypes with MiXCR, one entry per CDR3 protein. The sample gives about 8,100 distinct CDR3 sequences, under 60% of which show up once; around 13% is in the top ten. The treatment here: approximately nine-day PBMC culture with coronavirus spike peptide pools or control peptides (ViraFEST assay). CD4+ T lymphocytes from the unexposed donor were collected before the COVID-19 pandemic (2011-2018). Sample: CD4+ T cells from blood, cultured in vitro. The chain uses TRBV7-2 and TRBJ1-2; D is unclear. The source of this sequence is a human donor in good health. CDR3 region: CATLYLGGYTF. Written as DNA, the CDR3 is TGTGCCACCCTGTATCTCGGGGGCTACACCTTC.